The 17 T cell receptor beta chains below come from one sample, sequenced in a study of cytomegalovirus exposure and HLA in healthy donors. Primers for the PCR totalled 60 Vbeta and 13 Jbeta. Data came from immunoSEQ multiplex PCR; TCRdb stores just in-frame clones and leaves some out. The top ten hold just under 5% of the sample, which has 150,000 to 200,000 clones, more than 80% seen once. Input material: PBMCs. The receptors originated from a woman between 18 and 30 years old in good health and CMV-seropositive.

CDR3 amino acids: CSVPSGGANEQFF. Written as DNA, the CDR3 is TGCAGCGTTCCTAGCGGGGGGGCAAATGAGCAGTTCTTC. This chain links TRBV29-1 with TRBJ2-1, with 12 bases identical to TRBD2. The V segment lost 5 bases and the J segment 7 bases; nucleotides outside the gene matches: 3. Germline CDR1 is SQVTM and CDR2 is ANQGSEA. The CDR3 has 13 residues.

V is TRBV4-1 and J is TRBJ2-2; D is perhaps TRBD1 (5 bases). The CDR3 runs 16 residues. CDR1 is MGHRA, CDR2 YSYEKL, per germline. Trimming removed 6 bases from V and 0 bases from J, with 14 bases in between. The CDR3 DNA reads as TGCGCCAGCAGTGGGGCCCGGTTCGCGAACACCGGGGAGCTGTTTTTT. It is translated as CASSGARFANTGELFF.

CDR3: CASSWDTGQGGYGYTF. CDR3 sequence (DNA): TGTGCCAGCAGTTGGGATACGGGACAGGGGGGCTATGGCTACACCTTC. The V call is TRBV6-5, the J call TRBJ1-2, with 11 bases identical to TRBD1. This CDR3 is 16 amino acids long. The ends lost 4 bases at V and 4 bases at J; junction bases unmatched: 8. Germline V gene lookup returns CDR1 MNHEY and CDR2 SVGAGI.

V gene TRBV10-3 combines with J gene TRBJ2-1; 8 bases are a match to TRBD2. V dropped 8 bases and J dropped 7; count of bases not matched to a gene: 4. The CDR3 spans 12 residues. Per germline, CDR1 ENHRY and CDR2 SYGVKD. The CDR3 region is CAIAGGNNEQFF. The CDR3 coding sequence is TGTGCCATCGCGGGGGGTAATAATGAGCAGTTCTTC.

The chain is built from TRBV28 and TRBJ1-3, with 7 bases that match TRBD1. With 3 bases clipped from V and 0 bases from J, the junction kept 2 bases outside the gene matches. The length of the CDR3 is 15 residues. Germline V gene sequence: CDR1 MDHEN, CDR2 SYDVKM. The CDR3 DNA follows: TGTGCCAGCAGTTTGACAGGGCCCTCTGGAAACACCATATATTTT. As protein: CASSLTGPSGNTIYF.

CDR3 protein: CASSFYRGSGELFF. The DNA of the CDR3 is TGTGCCAGCAGTTTCTACAGGGGATCCGGGGAGCTGTTTTTT. V and J are TRBV27 and TRBJ2-2; 7 positions match TRBD1. The CDR3 has 14 residues. CDR1 MNHEY and CDR2 SMNVEV come from the germline V gene (reference sequence). The V gene end was trimmed by 3 bases and the J gene end by 6 bases; junction bases not matched to a gene: 4.

The J gene is TRBJ2-3, the V gene TRBV6-5, with no clear D. CDR1 and CDR2 from the germline V gene are MNHEY and SVGAGI. The CDR3 length is 15 residues. The V end was cut by 0 bases, the J end by 10 bases, with 17 bases between. This CDR3 reads CASSYSMPAAGSQYF. The CDR3, as DNA: TGTGCCAGCAGTTACTCGATGCCCGCGGCCGGATCGCAGTATTTT.

The chain joins TRBV7-8 to TRBJ1-2, with a weak D call TRBD1 (6 bases). Per germline, CDR1 SGHVS and CDR2 FQNEAQ. The V end lost 5 bases, the J end lost 8 bases, and 15 bases lay between the germline ends. The CDR3 runs 13 residues. The DNA for the CDR3 is TGTGCCAGCAGCGCAAACAGGGTGGGCGGCTACACCTTC. It specifies CASSANRVGGYTF.

The rearrangement uses TRBV27 and TRBJ2-7; 10 bases fit TRBD1. With 3 bases clipped from V and 3 bases from J, the junction kept 8 bases outside the gene matches. The CDR3 has 16 residues. Germline CDR1 reads MNHEY; CDR2 reads SMNVEV (reference sequence). Written as DNA, the CDR3 is TGTGCCAGCAGTTTCATTTCGACAGGGGGCTTCTACGAGCAGTACTTC. It is translated as CASSFISTGGFYEQYF.

The V call is TRBV4-3, the J call TRBJ1-1, with a possible D match to TRBD1 (6 bases). V was pared by 4 bases and J by 2 bases, with 11 bases between. This CDR3 contains 14 residues. CDR1 is LGHNA and CDR2 is YSLEER in the germline V gene. CDR3 protein: CASSPSQGNTEAFF. As DNA, the CDR3 is TGCGCCAGCAGCCCATCACAGGGAAACACTGAAGCTTTCTTT.

J is TRBJ2-7 and V is TRBV28; D may be TRBD2 (5 bases). Looked up from germline, CDR1 is MDHEN and CDR2 is SYDVKM. V was clipped by 6 bases and J by 6 bases, with 9 bases between them. The CDR3 runs 11 residues. CDR3 coding DNA: TGTGCCAGCAGGGCCGAGGGCGAGCAGTACTTC. It yields the protein CASRAEGEQYF.

The genes are TRBV5-1 and TRBJ2-3; 11 bases are a match to TRBD2. This CDR3 has 16 amino acids. After removal of 4 bases from V and 0 bases from J, the junction contained 4 bases not matched to a gene. The V gene's germline CDR1 is SGHRS and CDR2 YFSETQ. CDR3 region: CASSPVAGGSTDTQYF. In DNA form, the CDR3 reads TGCGCCAGCAGCCCGGTAGCGGGGGGGAGCACAGATACGCAGTATTTT.

The genes are TRBV27 and TRBJ2-1, with 9 bases identical to TRBD2. From germline, CDR1 is MNHEY and CDR2 SMNVEV (reference sequence). The ends lost 7 bases at V and 0 bases at J; junction bases unmatched: 10. The CDR3 covers 17 residues. CDR3 region: CASTAASGVSSYNEQFF. In nucleotides, the CDR3 is TGTGCCAGCACCGCGGCTAGCGGGGTTAGCTCCTACAATGAGCAGTTCTTC.

This sequence joins TRBV6-6 and TRBJ1-2; possibly TRBD1 for D (5 bases). There are 14 residues in the CDR3. V gave up 3 bases and J gave up 0 bases, with 8 bases separating them. Germline CDR1 is MNHNY and CDR2 is SVGAGI (reference sequence). In DNA, the CDR3 is TGTGCCAGCAGTTATGGGGGGGCTAACTATGGCTACACCTTC. This gives the protein CASSYGGANYGYTF.

The chain is built from TRBV6-5 and TRBJ2-6; D may be TRBD1 (5 bases). The length of the CDR3 is 13 residues. CDR1 MNHEY and CDR2 SVGAGI come from the germline V gene. Deletions cut 7 bases from V and 6 bases from J, with 10 bases between. In nucleotides, the CDR3 is TGTGCCAGCAAGGGGCCTGAGGCCAACGTCCTGACTTTC. Amino acid sequence: CASKGPEANVLTF.

The CDR3: CASSELEEKLFF. CDR3 nucleotides: TGTGCCAGTTCGGAGTTGGAGGAAAAACTGTTTTTT. V usage is TRBV19 and J usage is TRBJ1-4; D gene ambiguous. This CDR3 contains 12 residues. The ends were cut back, 8 bases at V and 8 bases at J, with 12 bases in the middle. CDR1 and CDR2 (germline): LNHDA, SQIVND (reference sequence).

The chain is built from TRBV7-2 and TRBJ1-5, with D perhaps TRBD1 (5 bases). CDR3 size: 15 residues. Trimming took off 1 base at V and 6 bases at J, with 13 bases between the two ends. CDR1 SGHTA and CDR2 FQGNSA come from the germline V gene. The CDR3 coding sequence is TGTGCCAGCAGCTTAGGGCGGGGGAGGCGTCAGCCCCAGCATTTT. It encodes CASSLGRGRRQPQHF.